The text below deals with one T cell receptor (beta chain). This sample was included in a study of T cells in Graves' hyperthyroidism and ophthalmopathy. Absent ophthalmopathy progression within 18 months defined stable Graves' hyperthyroidism. Uncontrolled infection, other autoimmune disease, pregnancy and lactation each barred patients from inclusion. Used for diagnoses were clinical symptoms, serum thyroxine and TRAb, thyroid ultrasound and orbital computed tomography. PBMCs were derived from around 10 ml fresh peripheral blood. Amplified TCR beta CDR3 regions derived from RNA transcripts. First-round RT-PCR targeting the TCR CDR3 was performed with the HTBI primer set. MiXCR, applied by TCRdb to the multiplex PCR reads, yields one record per CDR3 protein. The table has 400,000 to 500,000 distinct CDR3 sequences, approximately 15% seen once; the top ten hold about a sixth. The CDR3 runs to 15 residues. Germline loops: CDR1 MNHEY, CDR2 SMNVEV (reference sequence). The ends were cut back, 6 bases at V and 2 bases at J, with 14 bases in the middle.

The receptor was isolated from a woman in her late teens or twenties with Graves' hyperthyroidism. V usage is TRBV27 and J usage is TRBJ1-5; D gene ambiguous. Sequencing input: blood. CDR3 loop: CASSFRDPGNQPQHF. The CDR3 DNA sequence: TGTGCCAGCAGCTTCCGGGATCCAGGCAATCAGCCCCAGCATTTT.